This T cell receptor (beta chain) is from a study of blood T cells in healthy people across ages. In the study overall: About one barcoded beta molecule was captured per two T cells (by template switching).

The trim removed 6 bases at V and 5 bases at J, leaving 9 bases unmatched. CDR1 and CDR2 from the germline V gene are SQVTM and ANQGSEA. The CDR3 runs 14 residues. Extraction yielded at least 6 micrograms of total RNA per sample. This clonotype was observed many times. Sample-barcoded 5' priming and a J-beta primer mix drove a second PCR of roughly 7 to 11 cycles. Each cDNA molecule was tagged by a template-switch adaptor that had 12 random nucleotides. TCRdb analysed the 5' RACE reads with MiXCR anew, one entry per CDR3 protein. This table has around 1.7 million distinct CDR3 sequences, 28% appearing once.

The TCR originated in a woman under 40 in good health. The rearrangement uses TRBV29-1 and TRBJ2-5, with 10 bases fitting TRBD2. Sample: blood. CDR3 in amino acids: CSVSGRAGLETQYF. The CDR3 bases are TGCAGCGTGAGCGGGAGGGCCGGGTTGGAGACCCAGTACTTC.